This T cell receptor beta chain derives from a study of identifying expanded T cells in peripheral blood. Collection occurred without any documented infections or immune events in donors. Germline V CDR1 and CDR2: WSHSY, SAAADI. The CDR3 is 13 amino acids. The junction had 5 bases not matched to a gene; V was cut back by 5 bases and J by 6 bases. Findings and caveats of the study: About 1.2 clones differed between technical replicates, versus approximately 17 and 20 over time.

Measured with immunoSEQ multiplex PCR; TCRdb has only the in-frame clones, and not every one. The sample contains 70,000 or so clones, almost 90% of which appear only once. On this clone: Its specificity is not known.

The V and J genes are TRBV10-2 and TRBJ2-3; TRBD2 aligns across 7 bases. Sequences were obtained from blood. This receptor was obtained from a person aged 18 to 70 in good health. CDR3 coding DNA: TGCGCCAGCAGTAAAGCGGGGCCCGATACGCAGTATTTT. Its protein product is CASSKAGPDTQYF.